This is a list of T cell receptor beta chains from one sample in a study of a mutant IDH1 vaccine in newly diagnosed glioma. The protocol was immunoSEQ multiplex PCR, while the TCRdb copy is restricted to in-frame clones and leaves out a portion. The table shows about 92,000 clones, with 80% occurring only once. The material was PBMCs, obtained from a glioma patient treated with radiotherapy, temozolomide or both. All receptors come from a man in his forties with glioma. CDR3s include the opening cysteine and the closing phenylalanine or tryptophan. The D gene is left open where the match is weak. Clone size is stated in some rows and not others, as once, few, many or a class when expanded.

v_gene	d_gene	abundance	j_gene	CDR3aa	CDR3nt
TRBV19	TRBD1	NA	TRBJ1-1	CASGSYRGFPLQNTEAFF	TGTGCCAGTGGATCCTACAGGGGATTCCCGCTGCAGAACACTGAAGCTTTCTTT
TRBV6-6	NA	NA	TRBJ1-5	CASTLDVNQPQHF	TGTGCCAGCACCCTGGACGTAAATCAGCCCCAGCATTTT
TRBV7-2	TRBD1	NA	TRBJ2-3	CASSRAGQGSDTQYF	TGTGCCAGCAGCCGTGCGGGACAGGGCTCAGATACGCAGTATTTT
TRBV7-2	TRBD1	NA	TRBJ2-7	CASTPATGYEQYF	TGTGCCAGCACTCCCGCGACAGGGTACGAGCAGTACTTC
TRBV19	NA	NA	TRBJ2-7	CASSIRGSPSYEQYF	TGTGCCAGTAGTATCCGGGGCTCGCCCTCCTACGAGCAGTACTTC
TRBV6-6	NA	NA	TRBJ2-1	CASASGYEQFF	TGTGCCAGCGCCTCCGGGTATGAGCAGTTCTTC
TRBV9	NA	NA	TRBJ1-4	CASSARGEKLFF	TGTGCCAGCAGCGCGCGGGGTGAAAAACTGTTTTTT
TRBV6-1	NA	once	TRBJ1-4	CASEGLENEKLFF	TGTGCCAGCGAGGGGTTGGAGAATGAAAAACTGTTTTTT
TRBV29-1	NA	NA	TRBJ2-1	CSVEETGSSYNEQFF	TGCAGCGTTGAAGAGACGGGGAGCTCCTACAATGAGCAGTTCTTC
TRBV9	TRBD2	few	TRBJ2-5	CASSLSGGQETQYF	TGTGCCAGCAGCCTGAGCGGGGGTCAAGAGACCCAGTACTTC
TRBV28	TRBD1	NA	TRBJ2-1	CASIQVQGPYNEQFF	TGTGCCAGCATTCAAGTACAGGGGCCCTACAATGAGCAGTTCTTC
TRBV7-2	NA	NA	TRBJ1-3	CASSLGGNTIYF	TGTGCCAGCAGCTTAGGTGGAAACACCATATATTTT
TRBV13	NA	once	TRBJ2-3	CASSSAGPYTQYF	TGTGCCAGCAGCTCCGCCGGGCCGTATACGCAGTATTTT
TRBV7-8	NA	NA	TRBJ1-5	CASSLVAGLGSNQPQHF	TGTGCCAGCAGCTTAGTAGCAGGGTTAGGGTCCAATCAGCCCCAGCATTTT
TRBV6-1	NA	NA	TRBJ2-1	CASSPLHEQFF	TGTGCCAGCAGCCCTCTCCATGAGCAGTTCTTC
TRBV7-2	TRBD2	NA	TRBJ2-7	CASSWAPSGAYYEQYF	TGTGCCAGCAGCTGGGCCCCAAGCGGGGCTTACTACGAGCAGTACTTC
TRBV19	NA	NA	TRBJ2-5	CASKRGLQIQETQYF	TGTGCCAGTAAACGTGGCCTACAAATCCAAGAGACCCAGTACTTC
TRBV6-1	NA	NA	TRBJ2-2	CALLRASNTGELFF	TGCGCCTTGCTGAGAGCCTCGAACACCGGGGAGCTGTTTTTT
TRBV11-3	TRBD1	NA	TRBJ2-5	CASSNRGQETQYF	TGTGCCAGCAGCAACAGGGGGCAAGAGACCCAGTACTTC
TRBV6-1	NA	NA	TRBJ2-2	CASSESSWVRELFF	TGTGCCAGCAGTGAAAGTTCGTGGGTCCGGGAGCTGTTTTTT
TRBV19	TRBD2	once	TRBJ2-3	CASLNLGGDTQYF	TGTGCCAGTCTTAACCTGGGAGGGGATACGCAGTATTTT
TRBV5-1	TRBD1	NA	TRBJ1-2	CASSLNRGLGYTF	TGCGCCAGCAGCTTGAACAGGGGACTCGGCTACACCTTC
TRBV27	NA	NA	TRBJ2-7	CASSSREADLYEQYF	TGTGCCAGCAGCTCCAGGGAAGCAGACCTCTACGAGCAGTACTTC
TRBV19	TRBD2	NA	TRBJ2-7	CASSIGLAGAYEQYF	TGTGCCAGTAGTATAGGACTAGCGGGAGCCTACGAGCAGTACTTC
TRBV7-9	NA	NA	TRBJ2-7	CASSLAGGDILNF	TGTGCCAGCAGCTTAGCGGGCGGAGACATACTGAACTTC
TRBV30	NA	once	TRBJ1-6	CAWGTQYNSPLHF	TGTGCCTGGGGGACACAATATAATTCACCCCTCCACTTT
TRBV2	NA	NA	TRBJ1-2	CASTGGTEFSYGYTF	TGTGCCAGCACCGGGGGTACGGAGTTTAGCTATGGCTACACCTTC
TRBV7-2	NA	NA	TRBJ2-2	CASSLVGSFTGELFF	TGTGCCAGCAGCTTAGTCGGCAGCTTTACCGGGGAGCTGTTTTTT
TRBV9	NA	NA	TRBJ2-1	CASSVGYNEQFF	TGTGCCAGCAGCGTAGGATACAATGAGCAGTTCTTC
TRBV30	NA	NA	TRBJ2-1	CAWSVLGRRVYNEQFF	TGTGCCTGGAGTGTACTGGGGCGTAGGGTTTACAATGAGCAGTTCTTC
TRBV7-2	TRBD1	NA	TRBJ2-7	CASSSSGTGLYEQYF	TGTGCCAGCAGCTCATCCGGGACAGGGTTATACGAGCAGTACTTC
TRBV30	NA	NA	TRBJ2-2	CAWKVYGANTGELFF	TGTGCCTGGAAGGTTTACGGGGCGAACACCGGGGAGCTGTTTTTT
TRBV4-3	NA	NA	TRBJ2-3	CASSWTRSSTDTQYF	TGCGCCAGCAGTTGGACCCGGTCCAGCACAGATACGCAGTATTTT
TRBV19	NA	NA	TRBJ2-7	CATEWSYEQYF	TGTGCCACGGAGTGGTCCTACGAGCAGTACTTC
TRBV9	NA	NA	TRBJ2-1	CASSVSWQRVTYNEQFF	TGTGCCAGCAGCGTCAGTTGGCAACGCGTGACCTACAATGAGCAGTTCTTC
TRBV7-8	NA	NA	TRBJ2-1	CASRSGVDEQFF	TGTGCCAGCAGGTCGGGAGTGGATGAGCAGTTCTTC
TRBV11-1	NA	NA	TRBJ2-2	CASSLRPRAVAGELFF	TGTGCCAGCAGCTTAAGGCCCAGGGCGGTAGCCGGGGAGCTGTTTTTT
TRBV7-6	TRBD2	NA	TRBJ2-3	CASSPGLAGGTDTQYF	TGTGCCAGCAGCCCCGGACTAGCGGGGGGGACAGATACGCAGTATTTT
TRBV7-2	TRBD2	NA	TRBJ2-7	CASSLGGTSGVLTYEQYF	TGTGCCAGCAGCTTAGGGGGGACTAGCGGGGTTTTAACCTACGAGCAGTACTTC
TRBV27	TRBD1	NA	TRBJ1-2	CASSFRGQDGYTF	TGTGCCAGCAGTTTCAGGGGGCAAGATGGCTACACCTTC
TRBV7-2	NA	NA	TRBJ1-5	CASSPGYSNQPQHF	TGTGCCAGCAGCCCAGGGTATAGCAATCAGCCCCAGCATTTT
TRBV2	NA	few	TRBJ2-2	CASSDSGRELFF	TGTGCCAGCAGTGATTCCGGGAGGGAGCTGTTTTTT
TRBV7-2	NA	NA	TRBJ2-1	CASSLAGGVEFF	TGTGCCAGCAGCTTAGCGGGTGGGGTCGAGTTCTTC
TRBV6-5	TRBD2	NA	TRBJ2-3	CASTLSGGRADTQYF	TGTGCCAGCACCCTTAGCGGGGGGCGGGCAGATACGCAGTATTTT
TRBV7-9	NA	few	TRBJ1-3	CASSLIAGLLSGNTIYF	TGTGCCAGCAGCTTAATCGCTGGTCTACTGTCTGGAAACACCATATATTTT
TRBV4-2	TRBD2	NA	TRBJ2-7	CASSRTGTSDYEQYF	TGTGCCAGCAGCCGAACCGGGACTAGCGATTACGAGCAGTACTTC
TRBV7-8	NA	NA	TRBJ2-5	CASSRIKKETQYF	TGTGCCAGCAGTCGAATAAAAAAAGAGACCCAGTACTTC
TRBV10-3	NA	NA	TRBJ1-1	CAISEPDRFTEAFF	TGTGCCATCAGTGAGCCTGACAGGTTCACTGAAGCTTTCTTT
TRBV2	NA	NA	TRBJ1-6	CASREKRGGFGTPLHF	TGTGCCAGCAGAGAAAAACGAGGCGGGTTCGGAACACCCCTCCACTTT
TRBV7-9	TRBD1	NA	TRBJ2-5	CASSSPRQGVGETQYF	TGTGCCAGCAGCTCCCCTCGACAGGGGGTCGGAGAGACCCAGTACTTC
TRBV7-2	NA	NA	TRBJ2-7	CASSLGVLTAEQYF	TGTGCCAGCAGCTTAGGCGTTCTTACGGCCGAGCAGTACTTC
TRBV7-2	TRBD1	NA	TRBJ1-2	CASSLVGQAIYGYTF	TGTGCCAGCAGCTTAGTCGGACAGGCGATTTATGGCTACACCTTC
TRBV7-8	NA	NA	TRBJ2-1	CASSSPFGLYNEQFF	TGTGCCAGCAGCTCCCCGTTTGGCCTCTACAATGAGCAGTTCTTC
TRBV4-3	NA	NA	TRBJ2-5	CASSQVRGRETQYF	TGCGCCAGCAGCCAAGTTAGGGGGAGGGAGACCCAGTACTTC